This is a list of T cell receptor beta chains from one sample in a study of CD8 T cells in Susac syndrome. A single record per CDR3 protein comes from TCRdb applying MiXCR to the immunoSEQ multiplex PCR reads. In the table there are roughly 100,000 distinct CDR3 sequences, approximately 94% of which are singletons. The sequenced sample consisted of CD8+ T cells from PBMCs. These receptors were obtained from a human donor with Susac syndrome. The CDR3 runs from the conserved cysteine through the conserved F or W. The D gene is left open where the match is weak.

J	length	V	D	CDR3	DNA
TRBJ2-3	14	TRBV29-1	TRBD1	CSVETGGASDTQYF	TGCAGCGTCGAGACAGGGGGCGCCTCAGATACGCAGTATTTT
TRBJ2-6	18	TRBV29-1	.	CSVEVRGPIPSGANVLTF	TGCAGCGTTGAAGTTCGAGGCCCCATCCCGTCTGGGGCCAACGTCCTGACTTTC
TRBJ2-3	15	TRBV7-8	.	CASSLKRVGTDTQYF	TGTGCCAGCAGCTTAAAGCGGGTCGGCACAGATACGCAGTATTTT
TRBJ2-7	16	TRBV29-1	TRBD1	CSVDQGTGNSPYEQYF	TGCAGCGTTGACCAAGGGACAGGGAATTCTCCCTACGAGCAGTACTTC
TRBJ1-1	14	TRBV4-1	.	CASSQERVVDEAFF	TGCGCCAGCAGCCAAGAAAGGGTAGTCGATGAAGCTTTCTTT
TRBJ1-1	12	TRBV6-6	.	CASSWRGTEAFF	TGTGCCAGCAGTTGGAGGGGGACTGAAGCTTTCTTT
TRBJ2-3	13	TRBV24-1	.	CATSDLFTDTQYF	TGTGCCACCAGTGACCTCTTCACAGATACGCAGTATTTT
TRBJ1-5	14	TRBV6-1	.	CASSDSSSNQPQHF	TGTGCCAGCAGCGACAGCTCTAGCAATCAGCCCCAGCATTTT
TRBJ2-6	15	TRBV7-2	.	CASSLPDRGANVLTF	TGTGCCAGCAGCTTGCCCGACCGGGGGGCCAACGTCCTGACTTTC
TRBJ2-3	15	TRBV9	TRBD2	CASRPPGGLADTQYF	TGTGCCAGCAGGCCTCCGGGGGGGCTCGCAGATACGCAGTATTTT
TRBJ2-3	18	TRBV13	TRBD2	CASSLASLSGDSTDTQYF	TGTGCCAGCAGCTTAGCCTCGCTCAGCGGGGATAGCACAGATACGCAGTATTTT